A single sample gave rise to the 26 T cell receptor beta chains below, sequenced in a study of post-analysis software for immune sequencing data. Study results and limitations: About five TRBV segments appeared more often in patients than in controls, and TRBV5-6, TRBV5-1 and TRBV20-1 were among these.

Their target antigens are unknown. Every TCR beta cDNA library bore unique molecular identifiers. In TCRdb, the PCR reads were re-called with MiXCR into one record per CDR3 protein. The sample has about 400,000 distinct CDR3 sequences; 30% to 45% are singletons. The sample was blood. The receptors here all came from a girl aged 5 to 17 with multiple sclerosis.

The table lists this clonotype with a few counts. The chain has TRBV7-2 and TRBJ2-6, with a tentative D call TRBD2 (6 bases). CDR1 is SGHTA and CDR2 is FQGNSA in the germline V gene. The V end lost 4 bases, the J end lost 4 bases, and 11 bases lay between the germline ends. The CDR3 totals 15 residues. This CDR3 reads CASSWGVRGANVLTF. In nucleotides, the CDR3 is TGTGCCAGCAGCTGGGGGGTGAGAGGGGCCAACGTCCTGACTTTC. Supplemented by reference TRBV7-2 and TRBJ2-6, the full variable domain reads GAGVSQSPSNKVTEKGKDVELRCDPISGHTALYWYRQSLGQGLEFLIYFQGNSAPDKSGLPSDRFSAERTGGSVSTLTIQRTQQEDSAVYLCASSWGVRGANVLTFGAGSRLTVL.

V is TRBV20-1 and J is TRBJ2-3; perhaps TRBD2 as D (5 bases). Trimming removed 0 bases at V and 8 bases at J, with 18 bases between. The CDR3 covers 15 residues. CDR1 DFQATT and CDR2 SNEGSKA come from the germline V gene (reference sequence). CDR3 nucleotides: TGCAGTGCTAGAGATGGTAGCGAGCCGCGAGGTACGCAGTATTTT. This sequence encodes CSARDGSEPRGTQYF.

This clonotype was detected a few times. V usage is TRBV18 and J usage is TRBJ2-1, with 9 bases matching TRBD1. The CDR3 is 14 residues long. V lost 3 bases, J lost 6 bases, and 3 bases stayed unmatched. Germline-derived CDR1 and CDR2 are KGHSH and LQKENI. CDR3 residues: CASSPDRGGNEQFF. As DNA, the CDR3 is TGTGCCAGCTCACCGGACAGGGGAGGCAATGAGCAGTTCTTC.

This clonotype was observed a few times. V and J are TRBV25-1 and TRBJ2-5; 7 bases agree with TRBD2. The CDR3 is made up of 16 amino acids. Germline V lookup: CDR1 MGHDK, CDR2 SYGVNS. V gave up 1 base and J gave up 4 bases; unmatched junction bases: 9. The CDR3: CASSEWGSGGGETQYF. As DNA, the CDR3 is TGTGCCAGCAGTGAATGGGGCTCGGGGGGAGGAGAGACCCAGTACTTC.

The chain employs TRBV6-1 and TRBJ1-6; D gene ambiguous. Germline CDR1 is MNHNS and CDR2 is SASEGT. The CDR3 contains 14 residues. V dropped 7 bases and J dropped 3 bases, with 10 bases sitting between them. CDR3 bases: TGTGCCAGCATGGGTGCAGGCTATAATTCACCCCTCCACTTT. This encodes CASMGAGYNSPLHF.

This clonotype showed up just a few times. The rearrangement uses TRBV12-3 or TRBV12-4 and TRBJ2-7; TRBD2 agrees at 8 bases. Unmatched junction bases numbered 6, after V lost 2 bases and J lost 6 bases. The CDR3 has 14 residues. For the CDR3, the DNA is TGTGCCAGCAGTTTACGGGGGGGGGAGAGCGAGCAGTACTTC. Translating gives CASSLRGGESEQYF.

This clonotype was observed at least ten times. This chain links TRBV7-2 with TRBJ2-7; 10 positions match TRBD1. CDR1 and CDR2 from the germline V gene are SGHTA and FQGNSA. The V segment lost 5 bases and the J segment 4 bases; nucleotides outside the gene matches: 8. This CDR3 contains 15 residues. CDR3 amino acids: CASSVTAGQGYEQYF. DNA for the CDR3: TGTGCCAGCAGCGTAACTGCGGGACAGGGGTACGAGCAGTACTTC.

This chain joins TRBV7-6 and TRBJ2-7; 10 positions match TRBD1. The CDR3 consists of 16 residues. Looked up from germline, CDR1 is SGHVS and CDR2 is FNYEAQ. V lost 3 bases to trimming and J lost 0 bases; unmatched junction nucleotides: 5. As DNA, the CDR3 is TGTGCCAGCAGCTTCGAGACAGGGGGCTACTCCTACGAGCAGTACTTC. Translation: CASSFETGGYSYEQYF.

This clonotype was detected only a few times. V is TRBV10-2 and J is TRBJ1-1; 11 bases align to TRBD1. With 7 bases clipped from V and 7 bases from J, the junction kept 5 bases outside the gene matches. Germline CDR1 reads WSHSY; CDR2 reads SAAADI. This CDR3 is 13 amino acids long. The chain's CDR3 is CASTGQGAGEAFF. CDR3 nucleotide sequence: TGCGCCAGCACCGGACAGGGGGCGGGTGAAGCTTTCTTT.

This rearrangement joins TRBV4-3 to TRBJ1-1; D uncertain. Germline CDR1 reads LGHNA; CDR2 reads YSLEER. The CDR3 extends over 15 amino acids. The V gene lost 0 bases and the J gene lost 1 base, with 9 bases spanning the gap. The CDR3: CASSQDRQWNTEAFF. The CDR3, as DNA: TGCGCCAGCAGCCAAGATCGGCAGTGGAACACTGAAGCTTTCTTT.

V and J are TRBV28 and TRBJ2-3, with D possibly TRBD2 on 6 matching bases. Trimming cost V 7 bases and J 2 bases, with 13 bases left between them. This CDR3 has 14 residues. The germline CDR1 and CDR2 sequences are MDHEN and SYDVKM. CDR3 DNA: TGTGCCAGCACCCCATTAGCGGCCACAGATACGCAGTATTTT. This encodes CASTPLAATDTQYF.

The chain recombines TRBV28 with TRBJ2-1, with D perhaps assigned TRBD1 or TRBD2 (5 bases each). Germline V gene lookup returns CDR1 MDHEN and CDR2 SYDVKM. The germline V and J ends were trimmed by 11 bases and 5 bases, with 19 bases remaining between them. The CDR3 sequence is 14 residues long. The CDR3, as DNA: TGTGCCGGCAAGTGGCCTCAGGGACACAATGAGCAGTTCTTC. Translating gives CAGKWPQGHNEQFF.

This chain connects TRBV6-2 or TRBV6-3 to TRBJ2-3, with 8 bases lining up with TRBD2. This CDR3 region has 14 residues. Germline assignment: CDR1 MNHEY and CDR2 SVGEGT. With 2 bases clipped from V and 6 bases from J, the junction kept 4 bases outside the gene matches. Here the CDR3 reads CASSYSGRSDTQYF. In nucleotides, the CDR3 is TGTGCCAGCAGTTACAGCGGGAGATCGGATACGCAGTATTTT.

This clonotype was detected a few times. The CDR3 is CASSEQGAEVYGYTF. Here the CDR3 DNA reads TGTGCCAGCAGCGAACAGGGGGCGGAAGTATATGGCTACACCTTC. The chain is built from TRBV9 and TRBJ1-2, with 9 bases identical to TRBD1. Germline V gene lookup returns CDR1 SGDLS and CDR2 YYNGEE. There are 15 residues in the CDR3. V lost 3 bases and J lost 5; bases outside the gene matches: 8. The full variable domain, in which reference TRBV9 and TRBJ1-2 provide the parts outside the CDR3, is DSGVTQTPKHLITATGQRVTLRCSPRSGDLSVYWYQQSLDQGLQFLIQYYNGEERAKGNILERFSAQQFPDLHSELNLSSLELGDSALYFCASSEQGAEVYGYTFGSGTRLTVV.

This clonotype appeared once. The J gene is TRBJ2-2, the V gene TRBV7-6, with D perhaps TRBD1 (6 bases). The ends were cut back, 5 bases at V and 0 bases at J, with 10 bases in the middle. This CDR3 has 15 amino acids. Germline loops: CDR1 SGHVS, CDR2 FNYEAQ. The CDR3 DNA is TGTGCCAGCAGCGTGAGGACAGCGAACACCGGGGAGCTGTTTTTT. Translation: CASSVRTANTGELFF.

This clonotype has only a few counts. V gene TRBV5-1 combines with J gene TRBJ1-1; 8 bases are shared with TRBD1. V lost 4 bases to trimming and J lost 5 bases; unmatched junction nucleotides: 4. From germline, CDR1 is SGHRS and CDR2 YFSETQ. CDR3 length: 13 residues. The CDR3 DNA reads as TGCGCCAGCAGCCCGACAGGGGCTACTGAAGCTTTCTTT. Translating gives CASSPTGATEAFF.

This chain uses TRBV13 with TRBJ2-1; the D is unclear. The end of the DNA aligns better with TRBJ2-7, so the J call may be wrong. Germline CDR1 reads PRHDT; CDR2 reads FYEKMQ (reference sequence). The CDR3 is 14 residues long. In DNA, the CDR3 is TGTGCCAGCAGCTTCTGGGGTAGGGATTACGAGCAGTACTTC. The encoded protein is CASSFWGRDYEQYF.

This sequence joins TRBV20-1 and TRBJ1-2; 9 nucleotides align to TRBD1. Trimming took 5 bases from V and 6 from J; bases not matched to a gene: 10. CDR1 is DFQATT and CDR2 is SNEGSKA in the germline V gene (reference sequence). The CDR3 is made up of 14 amino acids. The CDR3 reads CSAALGTGGDGYTF. CDR3 bases: TGCAGTGCTGCCCTAGGAACAGGGGGCGATGGCTACACCTTC.

The rearrangement joins TRBV6-2 or TRBV6-3 to TRBJ2-7; 13 nucleotides line up with TRBD2. Germline V lookup: CDR1 MNHEY, CDR2 SVGEGT. The CDR3 consists of 14 residues. Unmatched junction bases numbered 4, after V lost 6 bases and J lost 5 bases. CDR3 coding DNA: TGTGCCAGCAGGAGACTAGCGGGGGGACACGAGCAGTACTTC. It encodes CASRRLAGGHEQYF.

This chain connects TRBV6-1 to TRBJ2-7; a possible D gene is TRBD1 (6 bases). The ends were cut back, 8 bases at V and 3 bases at J, with 11 bases in the middle. The CDR3 length is 12 residues. Per the germline V gene, CDR1 is MNHNS and CDR2 is SASEGT. For the CDR3, the DNA is TGTGCCAGCGCTGGACAGCTCTACGAGCAGTACTTC. This gives the protein CASAGQLYEQYF.

In its sample, this clonotype was seen a few times. The gene calls are TRBV19 and TRBJ2-5, with 7 bases fitting TRBD1. TRBJ2-7 matches the DNA end more closely, so the J call is doubtful. The CDR3 totals 14 residues. CDR1 LNHDA and CDR2 SQIVND come from the germline V gene (reference sequence). The CDR3 DNA reads as TGTGCCACCTCAATAAGGGACAGAAACTACGAGCAGTACTTC. Amino acids: CATSIRDRNYEQYF.

V is TRBV20-1 and J is TRBJ2-7; maybe TRBD2 (5 bases). The CDR3 has 12 amino acids. Trimming left V 3 bases short and J 4 bases short, with 10 bases between. Germline assignment: CDR1 DFQATT and CDR2 SNEGSKA (reference sequence). The CDR3 coding sequence is TGCAGTGCTAGCCCTACTAGTTACGAGCAGTACTTC. It codes for CSASPTSYEQYF.

The chain is built from TRBV6-2 or TRBV6-3 and TRBJ1-1; D uncertain. The CDR3 spans 14 residues. V was pared by 6 bases and J by 5 bases, with 16 bases between. CDR1 is MNHEY and CDR2 is SVGEGT in the germline V gene. This CDR3 reads CASSRGPWGTEAFF. Here the CDR3 DNA reads TGTGCCAGCAGCAGAGGGCCGTGGGGAACTGAAGCTTTCTTT.

This clonotype showed up just a few times. This sequence joins TRBV7-2 and TRBJ2-1, with 9 bases that match TRBD1. This CDR3 has 15 residues. V shed 8 bases, J shed 5 bases, and the junction held 10 bases outside the gene matches. Germline CDR1 reads SGHTA; CDR2 reads FQGNSA. Here the CDR3 reads CASATGGAGDNEQFF. The CDR3 coding sequence is TGTGCCAGCGCCACAGGGGGCGCGGGGGACAATGAGCAGTTCTTC.

The V gene is TRBV18, the J gene TRBJ1-5, with TRBD1 matching over 7 bases. Germline trimming cut 3 bases from V and 0 bases from J; bases unmatched to any gene: 8. Per germline, CDR1 KGHSH and CDR2 LQKENI. CDR3 length equals 17 residues. The DNA of the CDR3 is TGTGCCAGCTCACCGGCTCCGGGACAGAATAGCAATCAGCCCCAGCATTTT. Protein sequence: CASSPAPGQNSNQPQHF.

The chain joins TRBV5-1 to TRBJ1-1, with D uncertain. The germline V gene has CDR1 SGHRS and CDR2 YFSETQ. V was trimmed by 1 base and J by 3 bases, leaving 7 bases between them. The CDR3 runs to 13 residues. The chain's CDR3 is CASSLRPDTEAFF. The CDR3 DNA follows: TGCGCCAGCAGCTTGAGGCCGGACACTGAAGCTTTCTTT.